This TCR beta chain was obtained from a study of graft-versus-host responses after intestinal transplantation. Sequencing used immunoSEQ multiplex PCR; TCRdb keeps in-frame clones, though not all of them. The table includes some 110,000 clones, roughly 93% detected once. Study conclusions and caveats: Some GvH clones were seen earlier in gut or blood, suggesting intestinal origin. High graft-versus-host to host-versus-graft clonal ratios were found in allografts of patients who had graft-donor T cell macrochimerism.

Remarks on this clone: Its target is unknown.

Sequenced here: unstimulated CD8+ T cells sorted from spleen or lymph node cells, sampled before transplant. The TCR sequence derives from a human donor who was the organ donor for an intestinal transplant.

The CDR3 DNA is TGCGCCAGCAGCCCGGCGGTAGCGGAACACGAGGAGCAGTACTTC. Its protein is CASSPAVAEHEEQYF. The chain has TRBV4-3 and TRBJ2-7, with a possible D match to TRBD2 (6 bases). The CDR3 covers 15 residues. CDR1 and CDR2 (germline): LGHNA, YSLEER. Between the trimmed V and J ends, which lost 4 bases and 7 bases, there was a span of 20 bases.